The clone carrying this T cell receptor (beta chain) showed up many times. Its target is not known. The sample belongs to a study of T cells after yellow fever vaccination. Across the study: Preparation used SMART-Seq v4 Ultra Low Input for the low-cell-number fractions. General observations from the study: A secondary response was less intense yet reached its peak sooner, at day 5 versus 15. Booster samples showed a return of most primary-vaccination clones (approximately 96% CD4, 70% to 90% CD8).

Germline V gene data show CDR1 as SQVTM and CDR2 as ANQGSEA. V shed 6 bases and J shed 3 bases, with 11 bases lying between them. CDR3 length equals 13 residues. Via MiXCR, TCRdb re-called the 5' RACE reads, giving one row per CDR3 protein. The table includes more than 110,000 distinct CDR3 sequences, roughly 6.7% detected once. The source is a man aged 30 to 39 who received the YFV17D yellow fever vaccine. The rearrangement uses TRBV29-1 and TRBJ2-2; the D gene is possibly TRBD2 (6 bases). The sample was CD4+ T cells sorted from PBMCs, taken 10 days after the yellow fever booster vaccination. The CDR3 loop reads CSVAGSYTGELFF. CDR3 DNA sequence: TGCAGCGTCGCCGGGAGCTACACCGGGGAGCTGTTTTTT.